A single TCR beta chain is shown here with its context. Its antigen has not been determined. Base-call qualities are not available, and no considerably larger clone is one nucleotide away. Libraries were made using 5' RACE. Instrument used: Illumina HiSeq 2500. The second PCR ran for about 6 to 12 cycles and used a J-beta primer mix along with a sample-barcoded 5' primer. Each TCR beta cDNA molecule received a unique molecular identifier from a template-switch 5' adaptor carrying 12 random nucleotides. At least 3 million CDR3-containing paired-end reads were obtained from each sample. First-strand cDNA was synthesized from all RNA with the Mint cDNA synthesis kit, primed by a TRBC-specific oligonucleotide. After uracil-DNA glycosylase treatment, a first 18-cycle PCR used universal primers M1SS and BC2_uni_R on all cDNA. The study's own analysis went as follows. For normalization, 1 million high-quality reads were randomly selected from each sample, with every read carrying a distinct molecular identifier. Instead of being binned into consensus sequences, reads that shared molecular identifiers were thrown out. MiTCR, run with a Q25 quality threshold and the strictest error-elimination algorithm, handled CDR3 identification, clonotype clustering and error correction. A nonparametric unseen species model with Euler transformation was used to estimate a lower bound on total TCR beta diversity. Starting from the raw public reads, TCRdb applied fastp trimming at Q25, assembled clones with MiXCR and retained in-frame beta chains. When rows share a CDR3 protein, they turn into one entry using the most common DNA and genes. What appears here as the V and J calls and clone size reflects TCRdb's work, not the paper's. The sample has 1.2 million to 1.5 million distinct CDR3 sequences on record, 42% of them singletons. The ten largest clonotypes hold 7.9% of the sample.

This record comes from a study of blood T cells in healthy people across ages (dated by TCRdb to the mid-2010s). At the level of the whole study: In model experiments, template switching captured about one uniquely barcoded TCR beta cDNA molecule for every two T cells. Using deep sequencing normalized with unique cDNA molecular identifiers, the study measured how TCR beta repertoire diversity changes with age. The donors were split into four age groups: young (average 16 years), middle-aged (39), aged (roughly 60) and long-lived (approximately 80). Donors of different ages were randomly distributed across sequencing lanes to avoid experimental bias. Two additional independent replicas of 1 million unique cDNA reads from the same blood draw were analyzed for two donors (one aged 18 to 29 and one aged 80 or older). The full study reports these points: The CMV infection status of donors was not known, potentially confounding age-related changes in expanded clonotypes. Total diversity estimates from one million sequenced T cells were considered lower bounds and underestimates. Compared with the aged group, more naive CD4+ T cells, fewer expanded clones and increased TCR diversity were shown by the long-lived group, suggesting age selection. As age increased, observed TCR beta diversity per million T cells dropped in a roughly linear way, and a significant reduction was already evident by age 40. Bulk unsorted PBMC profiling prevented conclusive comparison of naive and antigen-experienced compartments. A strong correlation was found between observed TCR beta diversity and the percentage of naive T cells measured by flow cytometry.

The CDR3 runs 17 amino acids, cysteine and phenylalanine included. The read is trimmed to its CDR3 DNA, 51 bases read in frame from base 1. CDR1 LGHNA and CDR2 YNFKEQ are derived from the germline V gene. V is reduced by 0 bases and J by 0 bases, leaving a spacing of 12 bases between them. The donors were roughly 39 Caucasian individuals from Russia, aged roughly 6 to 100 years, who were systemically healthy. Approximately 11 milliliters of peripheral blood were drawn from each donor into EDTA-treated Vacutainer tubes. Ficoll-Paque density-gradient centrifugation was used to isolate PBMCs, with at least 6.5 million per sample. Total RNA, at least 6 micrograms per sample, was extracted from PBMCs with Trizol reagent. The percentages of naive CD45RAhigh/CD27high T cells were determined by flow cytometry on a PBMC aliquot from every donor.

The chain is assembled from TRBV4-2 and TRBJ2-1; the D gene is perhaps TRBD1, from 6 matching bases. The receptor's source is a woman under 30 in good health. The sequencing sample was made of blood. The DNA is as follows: TGTGCCAGCAGCCAAGAGGTAGGGGACAACTCCTACAATGAGCAGTTCTTC. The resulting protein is CASSQEVGDNSYNEQFF.